The source of this T cell receptor (beta chain) is a study of naive and memory T cell subsets. An oligonucleotide containing a UMI was ligated to the 3' end of TCR cDNA. Input was about 1 to 1,100 ng of DNase-treated total RNA without cell sorting. This clonotype has more than one count but fewer than ten. Four PCR rounds used nested alpha and beta constant region primers plus the SP2 primer. TCRdb reprocessed the 5' RACE reads via MiXCR and lists one record per CDR3 protein. The sample consists of 30,000 to 40,000 distinct CDR3 sequences, over 15% of them appearing once. The CDR3 has 16 residues. CDR1 DFQATT and CDR2 SNEGSKA come from the germline V gene (reference sequence). Deletions cut 0 bases from V and 1 base from J, with 13 bases between.

This TCR was sampled from a female donor in good health. The V call is TRBV20-1, the J call TRBJ2-4, with a possible D match to TRBD1 (6 bases). The CDR3 here is CSAREFFGGAKNIQYF. CDR3 DNA: TGCAGTGCTAGAGAGTTCTTTGGGGGCGCCAAAAACATTCAGTACTTC.